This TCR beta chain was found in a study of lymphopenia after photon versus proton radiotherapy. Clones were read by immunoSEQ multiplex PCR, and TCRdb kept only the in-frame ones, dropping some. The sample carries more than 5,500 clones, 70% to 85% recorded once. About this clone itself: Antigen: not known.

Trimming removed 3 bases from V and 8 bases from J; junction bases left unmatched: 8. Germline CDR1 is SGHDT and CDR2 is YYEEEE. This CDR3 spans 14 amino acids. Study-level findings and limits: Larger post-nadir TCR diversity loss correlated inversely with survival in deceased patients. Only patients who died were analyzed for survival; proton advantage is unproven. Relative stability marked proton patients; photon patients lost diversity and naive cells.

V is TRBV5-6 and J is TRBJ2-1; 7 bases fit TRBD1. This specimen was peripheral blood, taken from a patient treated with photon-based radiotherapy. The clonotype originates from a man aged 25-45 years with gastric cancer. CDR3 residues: CASSSSGTEDEQFF. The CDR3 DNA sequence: TGTGCCAGCAGCTCCTCCGGGACAGAAGATGAGCAGTTCTTC.